This T cell receptor (beta chain) came from a study of blood T cell repertoires in COVID-19. On the study more broadly: Researchers got acute and convalescent COVID-19 samples from the United States, Italy and Spain.

This CDR3 region has 16 residues. V lost 0 bases and J lost 0; bases outside the gene matches: 4. The germline CDR1 and CDR2 sequences are SQVTM and ANQGSEA. Study members were between about 18 and 100 years old and lived in 24 US regions. Participant-reported clinical history was the basis for cohort assignment. In the source study's methods: Scientists estimated how many nucleated cells there were by amplifying reference gene primers. Clones were sequenced by immunoSEQ multiplex PCR, and TCRdb holds only the in-frame ones, with some missing. V and J calls and clone size follow that table, whereas D and trimming were derived from the DNA. The repertoire includes roughly 250,000 clones, more than 70% of them detected once, and 0.95% to 1.5% sits in the top ten.

The chain is built from TRBV29-1 and TRBJ2-3; the match to TRBD1 covers 9 bases. This sequence was found in a woman between 35 and 50 years old with acute COVID-19. Sequenced: PBMCs or T cells enriched from blood (not recorded which). CDR3 DNA: TGCAGCGTTGAAGACACAGGGGGCCCCAGCACAGATACGCAGTATTTT. Amino acids: CSVEDTGGPSTDTQYF.